This T cell receptor beta chain was documented in a study of metastatic and nonmetastatic thyroid tumors (dated by TCRdb to the early 2020s). Background for the entire study: Repertoires were compared across peripheral blood and tumor or nodule tissue samples from malignant and benign thyroid patients. Broader findings and caveats from the paper: In both blood and tumor samples, TCR beta diversity was reported to be significantly higher in malignant tumors than in benign nodules.

No treatment had been received by any patient before thyroid surgery. Using T-cell receptor beta sequencing, the researchers looked back retrospectively at clinical samples from patients, gathered between about 2012 and 2019. This clone was detected many times. Its antigen remains undetermined. No per-base quality is available; no much larger clone lies one base away. Libraries came from PCR. TCRdb names Illumina HiSeq 4000 as the instrument used. High-throughput sequencing was used to profile the CDR3 region of the TCR beta-chain in every patient. Concerning the study's data processing: CDR3 differences across clinicopathological groups were used to build a classifier for discriminating distant-metastatic papillary thyroid cancer patients. The Shannon index was used to assess repertoire diversity, and the Morisita-Horn index was used to assess tumor-blood repertoire similarity. TCRdb cleaned the public reads at Q25 with fastp, built clones with MiXCR and kept in-frame beta chains. None of the V and J calls come from the authors' own analysis; TCRdb made them. The sample records fewer than 70,000 clones, more than 25% of which are singletons. Around a sixth of the sample goes to the ten largest clones.

The sequence came from a female donor with papillary thyroid cancer or a benign thyroid nodule (not recorded which). Some clones in this sample may be carry-over from other donors' samples. The specimen sequenced was blood.

The DNA reads as follows: TGTGCCAGCAGTGACAAGGGGGCCACCGGGGAGCTGTTTTTT. This encodes CASSDKGATGELFF. The chain links TRBV6-4 with TRBJ2-2, with 7 central nucleotides matching TRBD1. Taken from cysteine to phenylalanine, the CDR3 has 14 residues. Only CDR3 DNA remains: 42 bases, in frame from the first base. The germline V gene gives CDR1 as MRHNA and CDR2 as SNTAGT. V lost 2 bases and J lost 4 bases, and the count of bases not matched to a germline gene is 1.